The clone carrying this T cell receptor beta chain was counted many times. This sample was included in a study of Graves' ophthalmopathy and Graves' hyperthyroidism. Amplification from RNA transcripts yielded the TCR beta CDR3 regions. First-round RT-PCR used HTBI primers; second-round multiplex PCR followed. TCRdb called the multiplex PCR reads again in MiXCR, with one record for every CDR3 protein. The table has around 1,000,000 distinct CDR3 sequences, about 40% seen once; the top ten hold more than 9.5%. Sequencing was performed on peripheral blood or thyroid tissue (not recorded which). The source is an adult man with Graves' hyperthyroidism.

The CDR3 bases are TGTGCCAGCAGTCCGATGACCCTGACAGGGACCTATGGCTACACCTTC. Protein product: CASSPMTLTGTYGYTF. The chain employs TRBV12-3 or TRBV12-4 and TRBJ1-2, with 7 nucleotides matching TRBD1. This CDR3 has 16 amino acids. V was clipped by 5 bases and J by 4 bases; unmatched bases: 13.